This T cell receptor (beta chain) is from a study of beta chain features in type 1 diabetes. Findings of the study overall: Cells that show high TCR expression could be over-represented by cDNA sequencing. In all four CD4+ subsets, TCRB CDR3 length was significantly, moderately reduced in type 1 diabetes. At VDJ recombination sites, type 1 diabetes patients had fewer insertions and more deleted nucleotides.

About this clone: Its cognate antigen is unknown.

Reverse transcription of all isolated RNA meant that expressed TCRB transcripts were sequenced. Sequenced by immunoSEQ multiplex PCR; TCRdb stores in-frame clones only, minus some. The sample gives fewer than 350,000 clones, approximately 15% of which show up once; 0.015% to 0.019% is in the top ten. The TCR originated in a man aged 18 to 29 with type 1 diabetes. Specimen: naive CD4+ T cells from blood.

In nucleotides, the CDR3 is TGTGCCAGTAGTATTGGGCCACTGGCTGAAGCTTTCTTT. Translated, it gives CASSIGPLAEAFF. This sequence joins TRBV19 and TRBJ1-1; D is unclear. CDR1 is LNHDA, CDR2 SQIVND, per germline (reference sequence). The CDR3 sequence is 13 residues long. V was pared by 3 bases and J by 6 bases, with 11 bases between.